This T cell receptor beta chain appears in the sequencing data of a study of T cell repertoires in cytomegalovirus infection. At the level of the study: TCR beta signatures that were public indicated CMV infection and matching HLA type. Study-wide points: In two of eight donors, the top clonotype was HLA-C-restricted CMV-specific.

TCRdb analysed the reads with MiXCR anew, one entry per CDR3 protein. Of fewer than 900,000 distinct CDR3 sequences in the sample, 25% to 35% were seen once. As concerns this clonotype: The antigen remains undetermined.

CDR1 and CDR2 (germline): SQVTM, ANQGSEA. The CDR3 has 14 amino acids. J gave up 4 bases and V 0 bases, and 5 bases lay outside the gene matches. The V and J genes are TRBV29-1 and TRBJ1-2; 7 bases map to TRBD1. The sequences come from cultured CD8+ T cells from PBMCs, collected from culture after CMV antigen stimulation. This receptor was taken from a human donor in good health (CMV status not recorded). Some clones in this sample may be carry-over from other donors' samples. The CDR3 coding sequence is TGCAGCGTTGAAGATGGGACAGAAGTCTATGGCTACACCTTC. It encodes CSVEDGTEVYGYTF.